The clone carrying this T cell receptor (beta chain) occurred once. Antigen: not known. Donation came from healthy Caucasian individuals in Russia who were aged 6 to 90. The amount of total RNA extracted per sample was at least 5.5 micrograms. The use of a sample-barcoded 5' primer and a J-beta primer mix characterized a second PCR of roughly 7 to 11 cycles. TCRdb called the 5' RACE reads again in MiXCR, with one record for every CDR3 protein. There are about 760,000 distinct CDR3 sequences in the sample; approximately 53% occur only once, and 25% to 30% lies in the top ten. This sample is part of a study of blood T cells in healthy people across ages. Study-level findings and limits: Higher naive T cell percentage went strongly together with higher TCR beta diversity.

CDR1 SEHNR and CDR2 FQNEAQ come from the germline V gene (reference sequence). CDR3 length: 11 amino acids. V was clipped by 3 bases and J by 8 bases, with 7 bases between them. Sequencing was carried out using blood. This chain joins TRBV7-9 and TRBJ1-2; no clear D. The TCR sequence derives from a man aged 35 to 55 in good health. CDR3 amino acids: CASSLKEGYTF. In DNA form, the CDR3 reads TGTGCCAGCAGCTTGAAGGAAGGCTACACCTTC.